The rows below give T cell receptor beta chains drawn from one sample of a study of blood T cell repertoires in COVID-19. The repertoire was sequenced with immunoSEQ multiplex PCR; TCRdb's copy has only in-frame clones and lacks some. The sample has 200,000 to 250,000 clones; around 85% are singletons. Sequenced input: PBMCs or T cells enriched from blood (not recorded which). Receptor source: a woman aged 45-65 years in a cohort exposed to, infected with or recovered from COVID-19 (not recorded which). Both conserved end residues are part of each CDR3. The D gene is left open where the match is weak. Clone size is shown for a subset of rows, as once, few, many or a class of expanded clone.

j_gene | d_gene | v_gene | abundance | CDR3nt | CDR3aa
TRBJ2-2 | TRBD2 | TRBV5-5 | NA | TGTGCCAGCAGCTCCCGAGGGGGACTAGCGGGTTCCGGGGAGCTGTTTTTT | CASSSRGGLAGSGELFF
TRBJ2-7 | TRBD2 | TRBV2 | NA | TGTGCCAGCTGCGGAGGGGGAGCGGGGGGAGGCTCCTACGAGCAGTACTTC | CASCGGGAGGGSYEQYF
TRBJ1-3 | NA | TRBV28 | NA | TGTGCCAGCGGCGGGACTCCCCGAAACACCATATATTTT | CASGGTPRNTIYF
TRBJ1-3 | NA | TRBV7-2 | NA | TGTGCCAGCGGAGAGGGCCTCTCTGGAAACACCATATATTTT | CASGEGLSGNTIYF
TRBJ2-7 | TRBD2 | TRBV18 | NA | TGTGCCAGCTCACCGCGGGGGTCCCGCGACAACGAGCAGTACTTC | CASSPRGSRDNEQYF
TRBJ1-2 | TRBD1 | TRBV10-3 | NA | TGTGCCATCAGTGAGAGGGTGAGGGGACAGGGGGAAGGATCTGGCTACACCTTC | CAISERVRGQGEGSGYTF
TRBJ2-2 | TRBD2 | TRBV25-1 | NA | TGTGCCAGCAGTGACGGACTAGCGTACACCGGGGAGCTGTTTTTT | CASSDGLAYTGELFF
TRBJ2-5 | TRBD2 | TRBV5-1 | NA | TGCGCCAGCAGCTCCCTAGCGGGGGAGGAGACCCAGTACTTC | CASSSLAGEETQYF
TRBJ2-7 | TRBD1 | TRBV15 | NA | TGTGCCACCAGCAGAGAGGACAGGGGGTTATCCTACGAGCAGTACTTC | CATSREDRGLSYEQYF
TRBJ1-6 | NA | TRBV4-1 | NA | TGCGCCAGCAGCCAAGCCGCGCAGGGAAGTTCACCCCTCCACTTT | CASSQAAQGSSPLHF
TRBJ2-7 | TRBD1 | TRBV11-1 | NA | TGTGCCAGCAGCACCACCAGGGGGAGCTCCTACGAGCAGTACTTC | CASSTTRGSSYEQYF
TRBJ1-1 | NA | TRBV4-2 | NA | TGTGCCAGCAGCCAAGTCATACAGGGCGAGCACACTGAAGCTTTCTTT | CASSQVIQGEHTEAFF
TRBJ1-5 | TRBD1 | TRBV5-6 | NA | TGTGCCAGCAGTGTAGGGGGACAGTCAATAGGGCCCCAGCATTTT | CASSVGGQSIGPQHF
TRBJ2-1 | NA | TRBV7-3 | NA | TGTGCCAGCAGCAACCCTACTATTAGCTCCTACAATGAGCAGTTCTTC | CASSNPTISSYNEQFF
TRBJ1-4 | TRBD1 | TRBV6-5 | NA | TGTGCCAGCAGGAAAGACAGGGATGAAAAACTGTTTTTT | CASRKDRDEKLFF
TRBJ2-2 | TRBD1 | TRBV19 | NA | TGTGCCAGTAGCTGGGGGGGACAGGGGACCGGGGAGCTGTTTTTT | CASSWGGQGTGELFF
TRBJ2-7 | TRBD1 | TRBV6-5 | NA | TGTGCCAGCAGGGGACAGGGGGGCTCCTACGAGCAGTACTTC | CASRGQGGSYEQYF
TRBJ2-5 | TRBD2 | TRBV9 | NA | TGTGCCAGCAGCGTACTTGGTGCGGGGGGGCAAGAGACCCAGTACTTC | CASSVLGAGGQETQYF
TRBJ2-1 | NA | TRBV6-4 | NA | TGTGCCAGCAGTTTGGGGGGCTCCTACAATGAGCAGTTCTTC | CASSLGGSYNEQFF
TRBJ1-5 | NA | TRBV4-2 | NA | TGTGCCAGCAGCAAATCTGGAGGGGCGCAGGGCAATCAGCCCCAGCATTTT | CASSKSGGAQGNQPQHF
TRBJ2-3 | TRBD2 | TRBV29-1 | NA | TGCAGCGCCCGTGGGAAGGAGCGGGGGAGCACAGATACGCAGTATTTT | CSARGKERGSTDTQYF
TRBJ1-5 | NA | TRBV19 | NA | TGTGCCAGTAGCGACTGGTACAATCAGCCCCAGCATTTT | CASSDWYNQPQHF
TRBJ1-1 | NA | TRBV7-9 | NA | TGTGCCAGCAGCTTACAACAGCTTGAAGCTTTCTTT | CASSLQQLEAFF
TRBJ1-3 | NA | TRBV30 | NA | TGTGCCTGGAGGATGGAGGGTTGGACCATATATTTT | CAWRMEGWTIYF
TRBJ1-2 | NA | TRBV6-5 | NA | TGTGCCAGCAGCCCGAGTTCCCCCTCCGGCTACACCTTC | CASSPSSPSGYTF
TRBJ1-1 | TRBD1 | TRBV3-1/TRBV3-2 | NA | TGTGCCAGCAGCCAGACAGGGGGGAACACTGAAGCTTTCTTT | CASSQTGGNTEAFF
TRBJ2-3 | TRBD2 | TRBV19 | NA | TGTGCCAGTAGTACCCTAGCGGGGGGGCAAACAGATACGCAGTATTTT | CASSTLAGGQTDTQYF
TRBJ1-6 | NA | TRBV30 | NA | TGTGCCTGGAACAGCGTGACTATCTATAATTCACCCCTCCACTTT | CAWNSVTIYNSPLHF
TRBJ1-2 | NA | TRBV25-1 | few | TGTGCCAGCAGTGAAGGGCCAGCCTATGGCTACACCTTC | CASSEGPAYGYTF
TRBJ1-4 | TRBD1 | TRBV5-6 | NA | TGTGCCAGCAGCTCTCCAACAGGGGAGATTAGAGAAAAACTGTTTTTT | CASSSPTGEIREKLFF
TRBJ2-1 | NA | TRBV11-2 | NA | TGTGCCAGCAGCTCCGACAGCTCCTACAATGAGCAGTTCTTC | CASSSDSSYNEQFF
TRBJ1-1 | NA | TRBV2 | NA | TGTGCCAGCACCAATGGAGGGGTTCGAGCTTTCTTT | CASTNGGVRAFF
TRBJ2-1 | NA | TRBV2 | NA | TGTGCCAGCAGTGAAATCGCTCAGGGAAGTGAGCAGTTCTTC | CASSEIAQGSEQFF
TRBJ1-6 | NA | TRBV27 | NA | TGTGCCAGCAGAGTGGGGGGTTTCAATTCACCCCTCCACTTT | CASRVGGFNSPLHF
TRBJ1-6 | TRBD1 | TRBV3-1/TRBV3-2 | NA | TGTGCCAGCAGCCAGGGACAGACAAATTCACCCCTCCACTTT | CASSQGQTNSPLHF
TRBJ2-7 | NA | TRBV20-1 | NA | TGCAGTGCTAGGCAGTACGAGCAGTACTTC | CSARQYEQYF
TRBJ1-3 | NA | TRBV23-1 | NA | TGCGCCAGCAGTCAATCCCCAGGATATGGAAACACCATATATTTT | CASSQSPGYGNTIYF